This T cell receptor beta chain was captured in a study of tumour-infiltrating T cells in Burkitt lymphoma. Trimming at V came to 7 bases and at J to 4 bases, leaving 3 bases not matched to a gene. The CDR3 sequence is 13 residues long. Germline V gene lookup returns CDR1 LGHNT and CDR2 FRNRAP. TCRdb keeps only in-frame clones here, not all; method: immunoSEQ multiplex PCR. In the table there are 12,000 to 15,000 clones, 65% to 90% of which are singletons. This clonotype was obtained from a human donor with diffuse large B-cell lymphoma. Source material: tumor tissue. The chain combines TRBV12-5 with TRBJ2-3; 9 bases line up with TRBD1. CDR3 bases: TGTGCTAGTGCAGACAGGGGGGCAGATACGCAGTATTTT. It specifies CASADRGADTQYF.